Reported below is one T cell receptor beta chain. Investigators performed immunoSEQ version v3.0 at survey level. Repertoires were generated with immunoSEQ multiplex PCR, while TCRdb's copy carries only in-frame clones and drops some. The table includes more than 25,000 clones, 87% detected once. The sample originates from a study of long-term antiretroviral therapy in people with HIV. V lost 6 bases to trimming and J lost 0 bases; unmatched junction nucleotides: 3. Germline values: CDR1 MNHEY, CDR2 SMNVEV (reference sequence). CDR3 length equals 14 residues. The input for sequencing was unsorted PBMCs, taken 2 years after starting antiretroviral therapy. The chain is built from TRBV27 and TRBJ1-1, with TRBD1 matching 8 bases. This clonotype was sampled from a man between 50 and 59 years old with HIV. The CDR3 DNA follows: TGTGCCAGCAGACGACAGGGGATGAACACTGAAGCTTTCTTT. It is translated as CASRRQGMNTEAFF.